The 23 T cell receptor beta chains below all came from one sample that was sequenced in a study of CD8 T cells in Susac syndrome. Reverse transcription of roughly 0.5 to 1 ug RNA was performed with random hexamers. Using its own MiXCR run on the immunoSEQ multiplex PCR reads, TCRdb lists one record per CDR3 protein. The data show approximately 160,000 distinct CDR3 sequences, roughly 95% seen once. The sample consisted of CD4+ T cells from PBMCs. The receptors originated from a human donor in good health.

The chain uses TRBV5-1 and TRBJ2-7; TRBD1 agrees at 8 bases. The CDR3 has 14 residues. Germline V gene lookup returns CDR1 SGHRS and CDR2 YFSETQ. J was trimmed by 5 bases and V by 4 bases; bases with no gene match: 8. This CDR3 is CASSTRTGHHEQYF. CDR3 sequence (DNA): TGCGCCAGCAGCACCCGGACAGGGCACCACGAGCAGTACTTC.

This clonotype was recorded only once. The chain carries TRBV20-1 and TRBJ1-1, with D tentatively TRBD1 (6 bases). The CDR3 extends over 13 amino acids. Germline lookup yields CDR1 DFQATT and CDR2 SNEGSKA (reference sequence). The germline V and J ends were trimmed by 1 base and 4 bases, with 10 bases remaining between them. The CDR3 coding sequence is TGCAGTGCTAGAGCGCCAGGGGCCACTGAAGCTTTCTTT. Translated: CSARAPGATEAFF.

This clonotype was found once. This chain's CDR3 is CASSYPGASDEQYF. The CDR3 DNA is TGTGCCAGCAGTTATCCGGGAGCGTCGGACGAGCAGTACTTC. This chain uses TRBV6-5 with TRBJ2-7, with a tentative D call TRBD2 (6 bases). Germline CDR1 and CDR2: MNHEY and SVGAGI. Trimming removed 3 bases at V and 5 bases at J, with 14 bases between. The CDR3 runs to 14 residues.

V and J are TRBV7-9 and TRBJ2-2; TRBD2 agrees at 7 bases. V was clipped by 0 bases and J by 3 bases; unmatched bases: 1. CDR3 length equals 15 residues. The germline V gene encodes CDR1 SEHNR and CDR2 FQNEAQ (reference sequence). The CDR3 DNA follows: TGTGCCAGCAGCTTAGCGGGGAGGGACACCGGGGAGCTGTTTTTT. It is translated as CASSLAGRDTGELFF.

The chain has TRBV19 and TRBJ2-3, with no clear D. V was pared by 6 bases and J by 1 base, with 14 bases between. Germline V gene data show CDR1 as LNHDA and CDR2 as SQIVND (reference sequence). The CDR3 loop spans 15 amino acids. In nucleotides, the CDR3 is TGTGCCAGTAGACAGTTACCCCCCGGCACAGATACGCAGTATTTT. Translation: CASRQLPPGTDTQYF.

This chain uses TRBV6-2 or TRBV6-3 with TRBJ1-2, with TRBD1 identical over 10 bases. CDR3 length: 14 residues. The trim removed 6 bases at V and 3 bases at J, leaving 4 bases unmatched. CDR1 is MNHEY and CDR2 is SVGEGT in the germline V gene. The CDR3 bases are TGTGCCAGCAGAGGGACAGGGGAGGACTATGGCTACACCTTC. Translated: CASRGTGEDYGYTF.

This clonotype was counted between two and nine times. The gene calls are TRBV5-1 and TRBJ2-7; TRBD1 is a possible D gene (6 bases). V lost 0 bases to trimming and J lost 0 bases, with 10 bases between them. Germline-derived CDR1 and CDR2 are SGHRS and YFSETQ. The CDR3 totals 15 residues. The DNA for the CDR3 is TGCGCCAGCAGCTTGGGGGCAGGGGACTCCTACGAGCAGTACTTC. Translated, it gives CASSLGAGDSYEQYF.

This clonotype was seen a single time. The chain uses TRBV5-1 and TRBJ2-7, with D perhaps matching TRBD1 or TRBD2 (5 bases each). This CDR3 is 15 amino acids long. Trimming cost V 2 bases and J 6 bases, with 18 bases left between them. The germline V gene has CDR1 SGHRS and CDR2 YFSETQ. In DNA form, the CDR3 reads TGCGCCAGCAGCTTTAGAGGACCGAGAGGGGCCGAGCAGTACTTC. It encodes CASSFRGPRGAEQYF.

This rearrangement joins TRBV5-1 to TRBJ1-1; D possibly corresponds to TRBD1 (5 bases). V was clipped by 6 bases and J by 1 base, with 16 bases between them. CDR3 length: 15 residues. In germline, CDR1 is SGHRS, CDR2 YFSETQ. Here the CDR3 reads CASTSIAGANTEAFF. The CDR3 DNA reads TGCGCCAGCACCTCAATCGCCGGGGCGAACACTGAAGCTTTCTTT. The variable domain in full, completed from reference TRBV5-1 and TRBJ1-1, reads KAGVTQTPRYLIKTRGQQVTLSCSPISGHRSVSWYQQTPGQGLQFLFEYFSETQRNKGNFPGRFSGRQFSNSRSEMNVSTLELGDSALYLCASTSIAGANTEAFFGQGTRLTVV.

The rearrangement joins TRBV29-1 to TRBJ1-5; D not certain. V lost 4 bases and J 3 bases, leaving 7 bases between the germline ends. There are 12 residues in the CDR3. Germline values: CDR1 SQVTM, CDR2 ANQGSEA. In nucleotides, the CDR3 is TGCAGCGTTGGAGCGCCCAATCAGCCCCAGCATTTT. Amino acids: CSVGAPNQPQHF.

This clonotype appeared once. The V gene is TRBV7-9, the J gene TRBJ2-7, with 9 positions matching TRBD2. This CDR3 has 14 amino acids. V was clipped by 2 bases and J by 5 bases; unmatched bases: 4. Per the germline V gene, CDR1 is SEHNR and CDR2 is FQNEAQ (reference sequence). The CDR3 here is CASSLRGGADEQYF. The CDR3 DNA reads as TGTGCCAGCAGCTTACGCGGGGGGGCCGACGAGCAGTACTTC.

V usage is TRBV5-6 and J usage is TRBJ2-1; D is ambiguous. CDR3 length: 11 residues. From germline, CDR1 is SGHDT and CDR2 YYEEEE. The ends were cut back, 2 bases at V and 5 bases at J, with 2 bases in the middle. CDR3 bases: TGTGCCAGCAGCTTCCACAATGAGCAGTTCTTC. Encoded protein: CASSFHNEQFF.

The chain has TRBV12-3 or TRBV12-4 and TRBJ2-5; D call uncertain. The CDR3 has 13 residues. V was cut by 3 bases and J by 0 bases, with 5 bases left in between. The CDR3 region is CASSFRDQETQYF. The CDR3 DNA is TGTGCCAGCAGTTTCCGGGACCAAGAGACCCAGTACTTC.

CDR3: CASSQGSGADTEAFF. DNA for the CDR3: TGTGCCAGCAGCCAAGGGTCAGGGGCCGACACTGAAGCTTTCTTT. The rearrangement links TRBV3-1 to TRBJ1-1, with a possible D match to TRBD1 (6 bases). Between the trimmed V and J ends, which lost 1 base and 3 bases, there was a span of 12 bases. CDR3 size: 15 residues. CDR1 is LGHDT and CDR2 is YNNKEL in the germline V gene (reference sequence).

In DNA form, the CDR3 reads TGTGCCATCAGTGCGGGGCTTCTTACGGGTTACACCTTC. Translated, it gives CAISAGLLTGYTF. This rearrangement joins TRBV10-3 to TRBJ1-2, with a weak D call TRBD1 (5 bases). V was cut by 4 bases and J by 11 bases, with 17 bases left in between. Germline V lookup: CDR1 ENHRY, CDR2 SYGVKD. This CDR3 region has 13 residues.

The count of this clonotype is one. The rearrangement uses TRBV6-1 and TRBJ2-6; tentatively, D is TRBD1 (5 bases). The V end lost 3 bases, the J end lost 0 bases, and 12 bases lay between the germline ends. The V gene's germline CDR1 is MNHNS and CDR2 SASEGT. This CDR3 region has 17 residues. The CDR3 region is CASSDLGQYSGANVLTF. In DNA form, the CDR3 reads TGTGCCAGCAGTGACCTTGGACAATACTCTGGGGCCAACGTCCTGACTTTC.

V gene TRBV18 combines with J gene TRBJ1-1; 7 bases agree with TRBD1. With V trimmed by 6 bases and J by 3 bases, 4 bases remained unmatched. The CDR3 covers 13 residues. CDR1 is KGHSH and CDR2 is LQKENI in the germline V gene. The CDR3 sequence is CASSPDRYTEAFF. DNA for the CDR3: TGTGCCAGCTCTCCGGACAGGTACACTGAAGCTTTCTTT.

This clonotype was counted once. The CDR3 coding sequence is TGTGCCTGGAGTGTACAAGGCTACGAGCAGTACTTC. The encoded protein is CAWSVQGYEQYF. This rearrangement joins TRBV30 to TRBJ2-7; D unresolved. The CDR3 contains 12 residues. In germline, CDR1 is GTSNPN, CDR2 SVGIG (reference sequence). Trimming pared 0 bases from V and 3 bases from J, leaving 6 bases between.

The gene calls are TRBV7-8 and TRBJ1-3; D gene ambiguous. V was pared by 2 bases and J by 6 bases, with 11 bases between. The germline V gene encodes CDR1 SGHVS and CDR2 FQNEAQ. The CDR3 spans 14 residues. The CDR3 sequence: CASSLLYASNTIYF. In DNA form, the CDR3 reads TGTGCCAGCAGCTTACTTTATGCCTCAAACACCATATATTTT.

This chain connects TRBV5-1 to TRBJ2-7, with 11 bases fitting TRBD2. Germline-derived CDR1 and CDR2 are SGHRS and YFSETQ. V was clipped by 4 bases and J by 0 bases; unmatched bases: 12. The CDR3 has 18 amino acids. CDR3 nucleotides: TGCGCCAGCAGCAAAGCACCTCCCCTAGCGGGGGGCTCCTACGAGCAGTACTTC. This encodes CASSKAPPLAGGSYEQYF.

V usage is TRBV2 and J usage is TRBJ2-1; possible D gene TRBD1, 6 bases. Germline CDR1 is SNHLY and CDR2 is FYNNEI. CDR3 length: 16 residues. The V end lost 3 bases, the J end lost 10 bases, and 22 bases lay between the germline ends. DNA of the CDR3: TGTGCCAGCAGTGAGTTGGGGGCGACTACAATGATGGAGCAGTTCTTC. Translated: CASSELGATTMMEQFF. Together with reference TRBV2 and TRBJ2-1, the CDR3 gives the full variable domain: EPEVTQTPSHQVTQMGQEVILRCVPISNHLYFYWYRQILGQKVEFLVSFYNNEISEKSEIFDDQFSVERPDGSNFTLKIRSTKLEDSAMYFCASSELGATTMMEQFFGPGTRLTVL.

This clonotype was seen a single time. The rearrangement uses TRBV5-1 and TRBJ1-1; tentatively, D is TRBD1 (6 bases). Per germline, CDR1 SGHRS and CDR2 YFSETQ. V lost 0 bases to trimming and J lost 4 bases, with 13 bases between them. The CDR3 is 15 residues long. This CDR3 reads CASSLGGAEGTEAFF. CDR3 bases: TGCGCCAGCAGCTTGGGGGGGGCGGAGGGCACTGAAGCTTTCTTT.

The V call is TRBV19, the J call TRBJ2-3; possibly TRBD2 for D (6 bases). The CDR3 sequence is 12 residues long. V dropped 5 bases and J dropped 14 bases, with 17 bases sitting between them. Germline values: CDR1 LNHDA, CDR2 SQIVND (reference sequence). The CDR3: CASSFLAEKAYF. CDR3 DNA sequence: TGTGCCAGTAGTTTCTTAGCGGAAAAGGCGTATTTT.